In its sample, the clone carrying this T cell receptor (beta chain) was seen many times. Its antigen is unknown. The CDR3 spans 15 residues. The germline V gene has CDR1 MDHEN and CDR2 SYDVKM. The V gene end was trimmed by 5 bases and the J gene end by 7 bases; junction bases not matched to a gene: 6. The data are from a study of T cell repertoires in cytomegalovirus infection. Study outcomes and limitations: What dominated the ex vivo response were HLA-C-restricted CMV-specific TCR beta clonotypes.

One entry per CDR3 protein results from TCRdb running MiXCR on the reads. This table has over 450,000 distinct CDR3 sequences, 10% to 12% appearing once. This receptor was identified in a human donor in good health (CMV status not recorded). Some clones in this sample may be carry-over from other donors' samples. What was sequenced was PBMCs. This chain uses TRBV28 with TRBJ2-1, with TRBD2 matching over 12 bases. DNA of the CDR3: TGTGCCAGCAGTAAACTAGCGGGGGGCCGGAATGAGCAGTTCTTC. This codes for CASSKLAGGRNEQFF. Drawing the rest from reference TRBV28 and TRBJ2-1, the complete variable domain is DVKVTQSSRYLVKRTGEKVFLECVQDMDHENMFWYRQDPGLGLRLIYFSYDVKMKEKGDIPEGYSVSREKKERFSLILESASTNQTSMYLCASSKLAGGRNEQFFGPGTRLTVL.